The 14 T cell receptor beta chains given below trace back to one sample, sequenced in a study of blood T cell repertoires in COVID-19. Generated by immunoSEQ multiplex PCR, the TCRdb table keeps only in-frame clones and is missing some. The sample yields approximately 300,000 clones, around 90% seen once. Sequencing was performed on PBMCs or T cells enriched from blood (not recorded which). The receptor source for this set is a man aged 55 to 70 who had recovered from COVID-19.

This rearrangement joins TRBV19 to TRBJ2-7; TRBD1 agrees at 7 bases. J lost 3 bases, V lost 8 bases, and 10 bases had no gene match. The germline V gene has CDR1 LNHDA and CDR2 SQIVND (reference sequence). CDR3 length: 14 amino acids. The CDR3 DNA reads as TGTGCCAGTGTTATGTCGGCAGGGGGCTACGAGCAGTACTTC. Residues: CASVMSAGGYEQYF.

The gene calls are TRBV27 and TRBJ2-7; D gene unclear. This CDR3 is built from 13 residues. The germline gives CDR1 MNHEY, CDR2 SMNVEV (reference sequence). With 4 bases removed from V and 0 bases from J, the gap between germline ends came to 7 bases. The CDR3 bases are TGTGCCAGCAGTTCCTGGAGCTCCTACGAGCAGTACTTC. Protein: CASSSWSSYEQYF.

As DNA, the CDR3 is TGTGCCACCAGCAGAGGTGCCAGGTTCAATTCACCCCTCCACTTT. Its protein product is CATSRGARFNSPLHF. The rearrangement uses TRBV15 and TRBJ1-6, with D hard to call. V shed 1 base and J shed 7 bases, with 11 bases lying between them. Germline V gene data show CDR1 as LNHNV and CDR2 as YYDKDF (reference sequence). The CDR3 extends over 15 amino acids.

The V call is TRBV6-1, the J call TRBJ2-7; D remains unclear. Trimming removed 0 bases from V and 3 bases from J, with 15 bases in between. The CDR3 sequence is 16 residues long. The germline gives CDR1 MNHNS, CDR2 SASEGT. CDR3 coding DNA: TGTGCCAGCAGTGAAGCGGCAGGCCCTTCCCGCTACGAGCAGTACTTC. It yields the protein CASSEAAGPSRYEQYF.

This sequence joins TRBV2 and TRBJ2-6; the D gene is possibly TRBD1 (6 bases). The CDR3 consists of 15 residues. Trimming removed 6 bases from V and 2 bases from J, with 11 bases in between. Germline CDR1 and CDR2: SNHLY and FYNNEI. The CDR3 DNA reads as TGTGCCAGCAGACAAACAGGGACTGGGGCCAACGTCCTGACTTTC. Its translation is CASRQTGTGANVLTF. The complete variable domain, with remaining parts taken from reference TRBV2 and TRBJ2-6, reads EPEVTQTPSHQVTQMGQEVILRCVPISNHLYFYWYRQILGQKVEFLVSFYNNEISEKSEIFDDQFSVERPDGSNFTLKIRSTKLEDSAMYFCASRQTGTGANVLTFGAGSRLTVL.

V usage is TRBV7-3 and J usage is TRBJ2-1, with D tentatively TRBD1 (7 bases). Germline V gene lookup returns CDR1 SGHTA and CDR2 FQGTGA. The V end lost 4 bases, the J end lost 3 bases, and 22 bases lay between the germline ends. The CDR3 loop spans 18 amino acids. CDR3 in amino acids: CASSSRPGTAGGYNEQFF. CDR3 in DNA: TGTGCCAGCAGCTCGCGGCCAGGGACAGCGGGTGGCTACAATGAGCAGTTCTTC.

This chain connects TRBV9 to TRBJ2-1; TRBD2 might be the D (6 bases). Germline lookup yields CDR1 SGDLS and CDR2 YYNGEE. This CDR3 spans 16 amino acids. V was trimmed by 4 bases and J by 3 bases, leaving 17 bases between them. In DNA form, the CDR3 reads TGTGCCAGCAGCCCAGTAGGGCTAGCGTACTACAATGAGCAGTTCTTC. Translating it yields CASSPVGLAYYNEQFF.

The chain uses TRBV7-2 and TRBJ2-2; 13 nucleotides match TRBD2. This CDR3 is built from 17 residues. J lost 3 bases, V lost 2 bases, and 3 bases had no gene match. Germline loops: CDR1 SGHTA, CDR2 FQGNSA. The CDR3 DNA is TGTGCCAGCAGCTTACCCGGACTAGCGGGAGACACCGGGGAGCTGTTTTTT. It translates to CASSLPGLAGDTGELFF.

The V gene is TRBV6-5, the J gene TRBJ2-3; TRBD1 matches 10 bases. V shed 6 bases and J 2 bases; nucleotides not matched to a gene: 2. From germline, CDR1 is MNHEY and CDR2 SVGAGI. The CDR3 has 14 residues. CDR3 in amino acids: CASSDRGPTDTQYF. The DNA for the CDR3 is TGTGCCAGCAGCGACAGGGGGCCCACAGATACGCAGTATTTT.

Regarding this clone: The germline gene is not matched at one end of the junction; a read error may be the cause. V gene TRBV2 combines with J gene TRBJ2-7; the match to TRBD1 covers 7 bases. Germline CDR1 and CDR2: SNHLY and FYNNEI. The CDR3 sequence is 15 residues long. The CDR3, as DNA: TGTGCCAGCAGTGAGGGGGTAGGGGGCTCCCACGAGCAGTACTTC. It yields the protein CASSEGVGGSHEQYF.

V is TRBV3-1 (or the pseudogene TRBV3-2) and J is TRBJ2-1; 9 bases match TRBD2. Germline lookup yields CDR1 LGHDT and CDR2 YNNKEL (reference sequence). V trimming: 4 bases; J trimming: 8 bases; junction bases outside the gene matches: 9. The CDR3 loop spans 15 amino acids. The CDR3 loop is CASSLLSGSRDEQFF. For the CDR3, the DNA is TGTGCCAGCAGCCTCCTTAGCGGGAGTCGCGATGAGCAGTTCTTC.

This clone was observed a handful of times. The V gene is TRBV21-1, the J gene TRBJ2-7; the table's D call of TRBD1 was not tested on the DNA. TRBV21-1 corresponds to a pseudogene. The CDR3 spans 17 residues. CDR3 bases: TGTGCCAGCAGCAAAGTAGTTAACACAGGGGGTAGCTACGAGCAGTACTTC. Its translation is CASSKVVNTGGSYEQYF.

The chain carries TRBV19 and TRBJ2-2; a weak D match, TRBD1 (5 bases). The CDR3 extends over 13 amino acids. The V and J ends lost 8 bases and 1 base respectively, with 8 bases between them. Germline V gives CDR1 LNHDA, CDR2 SQIVND (reference sequence). The CDR3 nucleotides read TGTGCCAGTTGCAGGGAGAACACCGGGGAGCTGTTTTTT. Encoded protein: CASCRENTGELFF.

V usage is TRBV19 and J usage is TRBJ2-3, with D tentatively TRBD2 (6 bases). Trimming pared 6 bases from V and 2 bases from J, leaving 18 bases between. The CDR3 has 16 residues. Germline CDR1 LNHDA, CDR2 SQIVND (reference sequence). The CDR3 loop is CASRYFSGAPTDTQYF. As DNA, the CDR3 is TGTGCCAGTAGGTACTTTAGCGGAGCCCCCACAGATACGCAGTATTTT. The whole variable domain, filled in from reference TRBV19 and TRBJ2-3, reads DGGITQSPKYLFRKEGQNVTLSCEQNLNHDAMYWYRQDPGQGLRLIYYSQIVNDFQKGDIAEGYSVSREKKESFPLTVTSAQKNPTAFYLCASRYFSGAPTDTQYFGPGTRLTVL.